These 27 T cell receptor beta chains share one sample of origin, sequenced in a study of response to subunit inactivated influenza vaccine. One entry per CDR3 protein, called by TCRdb with MiXCR from the RT-PCR reads. The sample carries about half a million distinct CDR3 sequences, roughly 9.8% recorded once. The sequencing here drew on PBMCs from blood, taken 35 to 45 days after vaccination. The source of these receptors is a man aged 45 to 65 who received an inactivated influenza vaccine.

This clonotype has only a few counts. The chain employs TRBV6-5 and TRBJ2-1; the D is unclear. V was pared by 6 bases and J by 14 bases, with 20 bases between. Germline V gene lookup returns CDR1 MNHEY and CDR2 SVGAGI. CDR3 length: 13 amino acids. CDR3 bases: TGTGCCAGCAGCTACAAGTTGGGCTCTATGGAGTTCTTC. Translation gives CASSYKLGSMEFF.

This clonotype was picked up a small number of times. The gene calls are TRBV7-2 and TRBJ1-3; D unresolved. The germline gives CDR1 SGHTA, CDR2 FQGNSA. The CDR3 has 16 amino acids. V dropped 2 bases and J dropped 4 bases, with 15 bases sitting between them. CDR3 bases: TGTGCCAGCAGCTTATCGGCAGGAACAATCGGAAACACCATATATTTT. This translates into CASSLSAGTIGNTIYF.

The gene calls are TRBV4-3 and TRBJ2-7; 7 bases are shared with TRBD2. The germline gives CDR1 LGHNA, CDR2 YSLEER. The J segment lost 2 bases and the V segment lost 3 bases, leaving 13 bases of the junction unmatched. This CDR3 has 17 residues. CDR3 residues: CASSQGGRGTIPYEQYF. CDR3 bases: TGCGCCAGCAGCCAGGGGGGGAGAGGCACTATCCCCTACGAGCAGTACTTC.

The chain combines TRBV9 with TRBJ2-1; D is perhaps TRBD1 or TRBD2 (6 bases each). Germline values: CDR1 SGDLS, CDR2 YYNGEE. V was clipped by 2 bases and J by 9 bases, with 15 bases between them. The CDR3 spans 14 residues. The CDR3 loop is CASSVAGSRGEQFF. As DNA, the CDR3 is TGTGCCAGCAGCGTGGCCGGGAGCAGGGGTGAGCAGTTCTTC.

This clonotype was detected only a few times. The chain combines TRBV5-1 with TRBJ1-4; D unclear. The CDR3 covers 15 residues. The V gene lost 6 bases and the J gene lost 0 bases, with 12 bases spanning the gap. The germline CDR1 and CDR2 sequences are SGHRS and YFSETQ. CDR3 sequence reads: CASTSGGATNEKLFF. CDR3 sequence (DNA): TGCGCCAGCACGTCAGGTGGAGCAACTAATGAAAAACTGTTTTTT.

This clonotype was observed at least ten times. V and J are TRBV4-1 and TRBJ2-2; D remains ambiguous. Germline loops: CDR1 MGHRA, CDR2 YSYEKL. The CDR3 is made up of 11 amino acids. With 6 bases removed from V and 7 bases from J, the gap between germline ends came to 6 bases. CDR3 nucleotides: TGCGCCAGCAGGGCTTACGGGGAGCTGTTTTTT. Amino acid sequence: CASRAYGELFF.

J is TRBJ2-3 and V is TRBV12-3 or TRBV12-4; D unclear. The CDR3 consists of 16 residues. V was cut by 5 bases and J by 1 base, with 16 bases left in between. CDR3 bases: TGTGCCAGCAGTCCACCGGGTCTTTCCCGCACAGATACGCAGTATTTT. Protein product: CASSPPGLSRTDTQYF.

The table lists this clonotype with many counts. The chain is built from TRBV11-2 and TRBJ1-2, with TRBD1 identical over 11 bases. Germline values: CDR1 SGHAT, CDR2 FQNNGV. V lost 5 bases, J lost 3 bases, and 5 bases stayed unmatched. This CDR3 comprises 15 residues. CDR3 region: CASSTGTGGDYGYTF. Written as DNA, the CDR3 is TGTGCCAGCAGCACTGGGACAGGGGGGGACTATGGCTACACCTTC.

In its sample, this clonotype was seen many times. The chain joins TRBV9 to TRBJ2-5; D perhaps matches TRBD1 (6 bases). CDR1 and CDR2 from the germline V gene are SGDLS and YYNGEE. V was pared by 4 bases and J by 5 bases, with 15 bases between. The CDR3 extends over 14 amino acids. DNA of the CDR3: TGTGCCAGCAGCCAGGGGCTGTCATTGGAGACCCAGTACTTC. It encodes CASSQGLSLETQYF.

At least ten counts were recorded for this clonotype. V gene TRBV9 combines with J gene TRBJ2-1, with TRBD2 matching over 14 bases. After removal of 3 bases from V and 7 bases from J, the junction contained 6 bases not matched to a gene. CDR1 and CDR2 from the germline V gene are SGDLS and YYNGEE. CDR3 length: 16 amino acids. In DNA, the CDR3 is TGTGCCAGCAGCGCCCGGACTAGCGGGAGGTCAAATGAGCAGTTCTTC. Translating gives CASSARTSGRSNEQFF.

This chain connects TRBV3-1 to TRBJ2-7, with D maybe TRBD2 (7 bases). Between the trimmed V and J ends, which lost 4 bases and 7 bases, there was a span of 14 bases. The CDR3 is made up of 13 amino acids. Germline CDR1 and CDR2: LGHDT and YNNKEL (reference sequence). In nucleotides, the CDR3 is TGTGCCAGCAGCCTCTCGAGGGGGGGTGAGCAGTACTTC. This codes for CASSLSRGGEQYF.

Note on this clonotype: At one end the junction does not follow the germline gene, possibly because of a read error. The chain couples TRBV20-1 to TRBJ1-1, with 9 bases that match TRBD1. The CDR3 extends over 13 amino acids. Germline V gene data show CDR1 as DFQATT and CDR2 as SNEGSKA (reference sequence). The CDR3 DNA is TGCAGTGCGGACCTGGGACAGGGAATATCAGCTTTATTT. Protein: CSADLGQGISALF.

This clonotype showed up many times. The CDR3 bases are TGTGCCAGCAGGAGGCACAACACCGGGGAGCTGTTTTTT. Translated, it gives CASRRHNTGELFF. The chain uses TRBV7-2 and TRBJ2-2; D uncertain. This CDR3 is built from 13 residues. Germline V CDR1 and CDR2: SGHTA, FQGNSA. V was shortened by 6 bases and J by 2 bases, with 7 bases between the two germline ends.

This clonotype was picked up many times. The germline gene is not matched at one end of the junction; a read error may be the cause. This chain links TRBV29-1 with TRBJ2-3; 7 nucleotides align to TRBD1. The CDR3 contains 14 residues. The germline gives CDR1 SQVTM, CDR2 ANQGSEA. Here the CDR3 DNA reads TGCAGCGTTGATACAGGGGCGATCACAAATACGCAGTATTTT. Protein product: CSVDTGAITNTQYF.

The chain links TRBV19 to TRBJ1-3, with D uncertain. CDR3 length equals 16 residues. The germline V and J ends were trimmed by 3 bases and 0 bases, with 12 bases remaining between them. Germline CDR1 reads LNHDA; CDR2 reads SQIVND (reference sequence). The CDR3 is CASSIIGSNSGNTIYF. The CDR3 nucleotides are TGTGCCAGTAGTATCATCGGCAGCAACTCTGGAAACACCATATATTTT.

The rearrangement uses TRBV29-1 and TRBJ2-7, with 13 nucleotides matching TRBD2. The J segment lost 1 base and the V segment lost 1 base, leaving 4 bases of the junction unmatched. The CDR3 consists of 16 residues. The germline CDR1 and CDR2 sequences are SQVTM and ANQGSEA. The CDR3 here is CSVEGTSGSSSYEQYF. In nucleotides, the CDR3 is TGCAGCGTTGAAGGGACTAGCGGGAGCAGTTCCTACGAGCAGTACTTC.

This clonotype has just a few counts. The chain carries TRBV15 and TRBJ2-5, with 8 bases that match TRBD2. The CDR3 runs to 16 residues. The V and J ends lost 4 bases and 5 bases, in that order; junction bases with no gene match: 12. Germline values: CDR1 LNHNV, CDR2 YYDKDF (reference sequence). The CDR3 protein is CATSTGGGSLRETQYF. CDR3 nucleotides: TGTGCCACCAGCACCGGGGGGGGTTCGCTCCGGGAGACCCAGTACTTC.

The rearrangement links TRBV12-3 or TRBV12-4 to TRBJ1-5, with 8 positions matching TRBD1. The junction had 8 bases not matched to a gene; V was cut back by 3 bases and J by 7 bases. The CDR3 length is 15 residues. The CDR3 region has the DNA TGTGCCAGCAGTTTCGCAGGGGGCGCAAAGCAGCCCCAGCATTTT. This gives the protein CASSFAGGAKQPQHF.

The rearrangement uses TRBV20-1 and TRBJ2-6; D not certain. Germline assignment: CDR1 DFQATT and CDR2 SNEGSKA (reference sequence). This CDR3 is built from 12 residues. Trimming took 2 bases from V and 4 from J, leaving 3 bases between them. CDR3 sequence: CSARTGANVLTF. The CDR3 DNA sequence: TGCAGTGCTAGAACAGGGGCCAACGTCCTGACTTTC.

V gene TRBV5-1 combines with J gene TRBJ2-2; TRBD1 agrees at 8 bases. CDR1 and CDR2 from the germline V gene are SGHRS and YFSETQ. The V gene end was trimmed by 0 bases and the J gene end by 6 bases; junction bases not matched to a gene: 10. The CDR3 is made up of 17 amino acids. CDR3 in DNA: TGCGCCAGCAGCTTGGCAATAGACAGGGGAAGAGCCGGGGAGCTGTTTTTT. It codes for CASSLAIDRGRAGELFF.

This clonotype appeared a few times. The chain links TRBV12-3 or TRBV12-4 to TRBJ1-5; D gene uncertain. This CDR3 spans 15 amino acids. V lost 3 bases, J lost 1 base, and 10 bases lay in between. The CDR3 loop is CASSLSYSSNQPQHF. CDR3 in DNA: TGTGCCAGCAGTTTGTCTTACAGCAGCAATCAGCCCCAGCATTTT.

This clonotype was observed at least ten times. The chain has TRBV7-2 and TRBJ2-7; D gene unclear. This CDR3 region has 15 residues. CDR1 and CDR2 from the germline V gene are SGHTA and FQGNSA. V gave up 5 bases and J gave up 1 base, with 15 bases separating them. The CDR3 loop is CASSPTGGNSYEQYF. DNA for the CDR3: TGTGCCAGCAGCCCAACTGGCGGAAATTCCTACGAGCAGTACTTC.

This rearrangement joins TRBV11-2 to TRBJ2-3; 10 bases line up with TRBD2. Germline V lookup: CDR1 SGHAT, CDR2 FQNNGV. Trimming at V came to 1 base and at J to 6 bases, leaving 13 bases not matched to a gene. The CDR3 extends over 18 amino acids. CDR3: CASSLGGLAGGSRDTQYF. The CDR3 DNA is TGTGCCAGCAGCTTAGGGGGTTTAGCGGGGGGTTCCCGCGATACGCAGTATTTT. The whole variable domain, filled in from reference TRBV11-2 and TRBJ2-3, reads EAGVAQSPRYKIIEKRQSVAFWCNPISGHATLYWYQQILGQGPKLLIQFQNNGVVDDSQLPKDRFSAERLKGVDSTLKIQPAKLEDSAVYLCASSLGGLAGGSRDTQYFGPGTRLTVL.

The V and J genes are TRBV14 and TRBJ1-1; D gene unclear. The CDR3 extends over 14 amino acids. Trimming pared 0 bases from V and 5 bases from J, leaving 10 bases between. Germline CDR1 SGHDN, CDR2 FVKESK. The CDR3 coding sequence is TGTGCCAGCAGCCAAGAAATGGTTATGACTGAAGCTTTCTTT. Translated: CASSQEMVMTEAFF.

The sample holds a few counts of this clonotype. This chain uses TRBV7-9 with TRBJ1-4; D unresolved. The V and J ends lost 10 bases and 5 bases respectively, with 11 bases between them. Germline-derived CDR1 and CDR2 are SEHNR and FQNEAQ (reference sequence). This CDR3 is built from 12 residues. The CDR3 reads CAIMTGNEKLFF. The DNA for the CDR3 is TGTGCCATCATGACGGGAAATGAAAAACTGTTTTTT.

Many counts were recorded for this clonotype. The V and J genes are TRBV7-9 and TRBJ1-5; D unresolved. CDR3 length equals 15 residues. V was shortened by 1 base and J by 3 bases, with 10 bases between the two germline ends. The V gene's germline CDR1 is SEHNR and CDR2 FQNEAQ (reference sequence). The CDR3 coding sequence is TGTGCCAGCAGCTTAGAGGCAGGAGTCAATCAGCCCCAGCATTTT. Amino acids: CASSLEAGVNQPQHF.

The chain carries TRBV3-1 and TRBJ2-2; D call uncertain. The CDR3 loop spans 13 amino acids. V dropped 3 bases and J dropped 0 bases, with 2 bases sitting between them. Germline V gene sequence: CDR1 LGHDT, CDR2 YNNKEL (reference sequence). The CDR3 sequence: CASSQANTGELFF. The CDR3 DNA is TGTGCCAGCAGCCAGGCGAACACCGGGGAGCTGTTTTTT.